These 5 T cell receptor beta chains were all obtained from the same sample, sequenced in a study of Ad26.COV2.S vaccination and SARS-CoV-2 variants. Clones were sequenced by immunoSEQ multiplex PCR, and TCRdb holds only the in-frame ones, with some missing. The sample lists more than 300,000 clones, approximately 90% occurring once. Indicated treatment: some 20 received Ad26.COV2.S at low or high dose, single or two shots; several received placebo; per-sample allocation not given. Specimens were obtained on day 63 following the first vaccine or placebo injection. Material: peripheral blood, obtained in a trial of Ad26.COV2.S vaccine versus placebo. The receptors stem from a person aged 18-60 years who received the Ad26.COV2.S COVID-19 vaccine or a placebo.

This rearrangement joins TRBV9 to TRBJ2-3; the match to TRBD2 covers 8 bases. With 0 bases clipped from V and 4 bases from J, the junction kept 7 bases outside the gene matches. CDR1 and CDR2 (germline): SGDLS, YYNGEE. This CDR3 contains 16 residues. The CDR3 DNA is TGTGCCAGCAGCGTAGTAGGCGGGGGGCGACCAGATACGCAGTATTTT. Amino acids: CASSVVGGGRPDTQYF.

The chain has TRBV6-2 or TRBV6-3 and TRBJ2-2; no definite D call. The CDR3 has 13 residues. Germline assignment: CDR1 MNHEY and CDR2 SVGEGT. The ends were cut back, 6 bases at V and 5 bases at J, with 10 bases in the middle. The CDR3: CASSHKMTGELFF. The CDR3 nucleotides are TGTGCCAGCAGCCACAAAATGACCGGGGAGCTGTTTTTT.

The chain employs TRBV6-5 and TRBJ2-7, with 11 bases fitting TRBD1. Germline V gene sequence: CDR1 MNHEY, CDR2 SVGAGI. V lost 6 bases to trimming and J lost 6 bases; unmatched junction nucleotides: 7. The CDR3 loop spans 14 amino acids. CDR3 nucleotide sequence: TGTGCCAGCAGGGCGGGACAGGGGGGCGGCGAGCAGTACTTC. Residues: CASRAGQGGGEQYF.

The J gene is TRBJ1-2, the V gene TRBV7-9, with D possibly TRBD1 on 5 matching bases. The germline V gene has CDR1 SEHNR and CDR2 FQNEAQ (reference sequence). This CDR3 spans 15 amino acids. V was shortened by 1 base and J by 6 bases, with 15 bases between the two germline ends. The CDR3: CASSLDGRWGDGYTF. The CDR3 region has the DNA TGTGCCAGCAGCTTAGATGGACGGTGGGGGGATGGCTACACCTTC.

This chain uses TRBV11-1 with TRBJ1-2; perhaps TRBD1 as D (5 bases). Germline V gives CDR1 SGHAT, CDR2 FQDESV (reference sequence). The CDR3 has 15 residues. The V gene lost 5 bases and the J gene lost 0 bases, with 13 bases spanning the gap. The CDR3 loop is CASSPGADANYGYTF. CDR3 in DNA: TGTGCCAGCAGCCCCGGGGCAGACGCTAACTATGGCTACACCTTC.